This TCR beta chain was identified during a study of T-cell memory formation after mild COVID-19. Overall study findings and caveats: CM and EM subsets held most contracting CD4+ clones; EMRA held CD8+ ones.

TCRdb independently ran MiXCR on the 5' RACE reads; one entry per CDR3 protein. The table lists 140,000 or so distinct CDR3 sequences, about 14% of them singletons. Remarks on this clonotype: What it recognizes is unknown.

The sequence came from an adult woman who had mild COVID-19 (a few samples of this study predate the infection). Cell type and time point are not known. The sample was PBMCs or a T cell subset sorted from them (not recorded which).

CDR3 protein: CASSLSQGGTQPQHF. In DNA, the CDR3 is TGTGCCAGCAGCTTATCGCAGGGTGGGACTCAGCCCCAGCATTTT. The J gene is TRBJ1-5, the V gene TRBV11-2; D might be TRBD1 (5 bases). The germline CDR1 and CDR2 sequences are SGHAT and FQNNGV. V gave up 2 bases and J gave up 6 bases, with 14 bases separating them. The CDR3 totals 15 residues. The variable domain in full, completed from reference TRBV11-2 and TRBJ1-5, reads EAGVAQSPRYKIIEKRQSVAFWCNPISGHATLYWYQQILGQGPKLLIQFQNNGVVDDSQLPKDRFSAERLKGVDSTLKIQPAKLEDSAVYLCASSLSQGGTQPQHFGDGTRLSIL.